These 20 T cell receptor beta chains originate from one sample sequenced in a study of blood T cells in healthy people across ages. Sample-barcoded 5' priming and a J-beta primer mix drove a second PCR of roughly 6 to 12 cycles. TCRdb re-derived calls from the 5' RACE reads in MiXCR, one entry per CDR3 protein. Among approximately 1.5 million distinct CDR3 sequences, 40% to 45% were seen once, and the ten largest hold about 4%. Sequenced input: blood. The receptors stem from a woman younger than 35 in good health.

For the CDR3, the DNA is TGTGCCAGCAGCGCAGGACCGGGGGGGGATGAGCAGTTCTTC. Amino acids: CASSAGPGGDEQFF. This chain links TRBV25-1 with TRBJ2-1, with 8 nucleotides matching TRBD2. Looked up from germline, CDR1 is MGHDK and CDR2 is SYGVNS. The CDR3 sequence is 14 residues long. J was trimmed by 8 bases and V by 6 bases; bases with no gene match: 9.

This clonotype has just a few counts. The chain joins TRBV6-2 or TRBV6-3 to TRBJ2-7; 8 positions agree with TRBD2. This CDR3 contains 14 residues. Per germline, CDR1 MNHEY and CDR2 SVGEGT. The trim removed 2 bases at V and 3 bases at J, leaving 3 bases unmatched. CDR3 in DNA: TGTGCCAGCAGTTACAATCGGGAGGGCTACGAGCAGTACTTC. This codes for CASSYNREGYEQYF.

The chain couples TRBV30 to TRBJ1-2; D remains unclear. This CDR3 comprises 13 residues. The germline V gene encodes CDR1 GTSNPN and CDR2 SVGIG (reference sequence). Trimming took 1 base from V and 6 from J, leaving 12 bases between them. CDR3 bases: TGTGCCTGGAGTGCGTTGTTACTTCATGGCTACACCTTC. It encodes CAWSALLLHGYTF. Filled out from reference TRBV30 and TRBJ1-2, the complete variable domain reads SQTIHQWPATLVQPVGSPLSLECTVEGTSNPNLYWYRQAAGRGLQLLFYSVGIGQISSEVPQNLSASRPQDRQFILSSKKLLLSDSGFYLCAWSALLLHGYTFGSGTRLTVV.

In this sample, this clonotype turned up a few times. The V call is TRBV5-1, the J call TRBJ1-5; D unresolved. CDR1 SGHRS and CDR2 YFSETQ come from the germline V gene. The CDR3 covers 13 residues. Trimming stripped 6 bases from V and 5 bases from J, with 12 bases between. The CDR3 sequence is CASMVNRYQPQHF. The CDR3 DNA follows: TGCGCCAGCATGGTCAACAGATATCAGCCCCAGCATTTT.

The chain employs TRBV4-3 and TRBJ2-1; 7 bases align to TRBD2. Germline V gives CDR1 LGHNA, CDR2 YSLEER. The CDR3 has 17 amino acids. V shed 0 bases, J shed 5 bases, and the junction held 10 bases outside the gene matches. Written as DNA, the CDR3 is TGCGCCAGCAGCCAAGATCGAAGACTAGCCCCTAACAATGAGCAGTTCTTC. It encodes CASSQDRRLAPNNEQFF.

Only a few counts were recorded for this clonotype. CDR3 loop: CASSGPGGLNYGYTF. The CDR3 nucleotides read TGTGCCAGCAGTGGGCCGGGGGGCCTTAACTATGGCTACACCTTC. The chain links TRBV12-3 or TRBV12-4 to TRBJ1-2, with D possibly being TRBD1 (6 bases). This CDR3 contains 15 residues. Trimming removed 5 bases at V and 1 base at J, with 14 bases between.

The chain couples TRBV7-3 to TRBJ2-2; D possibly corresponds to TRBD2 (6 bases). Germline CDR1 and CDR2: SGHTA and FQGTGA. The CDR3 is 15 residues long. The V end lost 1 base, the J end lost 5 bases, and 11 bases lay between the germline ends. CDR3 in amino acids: CASSLRAGLTGELFF. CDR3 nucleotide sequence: TGTGCCAGCAGCTTAAGGGCGGGGCTGACCGGGGAGCTGTTTTTT.

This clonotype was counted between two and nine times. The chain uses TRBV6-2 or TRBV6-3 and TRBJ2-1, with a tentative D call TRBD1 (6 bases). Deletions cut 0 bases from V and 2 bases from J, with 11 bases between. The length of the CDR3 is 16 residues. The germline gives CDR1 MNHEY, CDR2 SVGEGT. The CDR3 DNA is TGTGCCAGCAGTTACTCGGGGGCCACTCCCTACAATGAGCAGTTCTTC. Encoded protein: CASSYSGATPYNEQFF.

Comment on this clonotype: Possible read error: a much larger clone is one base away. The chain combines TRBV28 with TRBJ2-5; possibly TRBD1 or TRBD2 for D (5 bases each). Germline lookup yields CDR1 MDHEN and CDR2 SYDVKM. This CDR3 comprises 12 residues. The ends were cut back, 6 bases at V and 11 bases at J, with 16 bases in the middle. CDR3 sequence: CASRARGNEQYF. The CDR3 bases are TGTGCCAGCAGAGCTCGGGGCAATGAGCAGTACTTC.

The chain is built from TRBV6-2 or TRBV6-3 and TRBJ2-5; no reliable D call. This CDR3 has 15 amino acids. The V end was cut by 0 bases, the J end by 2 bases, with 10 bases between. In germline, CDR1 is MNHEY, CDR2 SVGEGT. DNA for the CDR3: TGTGCCAGCAGTTACTCTTTGGCGGTTCAAGAGACCCAGTACTTC. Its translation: CASSYSLAVQETQYF.

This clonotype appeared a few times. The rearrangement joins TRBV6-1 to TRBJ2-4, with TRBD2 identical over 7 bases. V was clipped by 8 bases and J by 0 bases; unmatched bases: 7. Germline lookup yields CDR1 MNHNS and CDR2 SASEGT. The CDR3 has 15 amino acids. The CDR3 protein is CASWGGELAKNIQYF. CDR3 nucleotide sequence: TGTGCCAGCTGGGGGGGGGAGCTAGCCAAAAACATTCAGTACTTC.

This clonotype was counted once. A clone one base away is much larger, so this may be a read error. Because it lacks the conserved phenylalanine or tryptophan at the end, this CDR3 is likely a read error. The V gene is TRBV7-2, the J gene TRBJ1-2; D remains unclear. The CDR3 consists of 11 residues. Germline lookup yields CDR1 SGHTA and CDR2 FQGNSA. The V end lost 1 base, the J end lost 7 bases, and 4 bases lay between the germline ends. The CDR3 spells CASSLESGYTL. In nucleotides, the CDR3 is TGTGCCAGCAGCTTAGAGAGTGGCTACACCTTA.

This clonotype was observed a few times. Written as DNA, the CDR3 is TGCGCCAGCAGCCCTACTCCGTTTCAGGGCCCCCAGCATTTT. Protein product: CASSPTPFQGPQHF. This sequence joins TRBV4-1 and TRBJ1-5; D might be TRBD1 (5 bases). Trimming shortened V by 4 bases and J by 10 bases, and 17 bases separated the two germline ends. In germline, CDR1 is MGHRA, CDR2 YSYEKL. This CDR3 has 14 amino acids.

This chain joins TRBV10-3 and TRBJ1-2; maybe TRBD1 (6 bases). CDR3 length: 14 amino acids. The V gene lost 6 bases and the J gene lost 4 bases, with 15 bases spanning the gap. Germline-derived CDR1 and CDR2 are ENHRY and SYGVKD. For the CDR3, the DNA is TGTGCCATCAGGGACAGCGGAGGTTCCTATGGCTACACCTTC. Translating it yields CAIRDSGGSYGYTF.

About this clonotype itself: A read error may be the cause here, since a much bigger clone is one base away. CDR3 region: CASGLNSASYNEQYF. The DNA of the CDR3 is TGTGCTAGTGGTTTGAACAGCGCCTCCTACAATGAGCAGTACTTC. The V and J genes are TRBV12-5 and TRBJ2-1, with D hard to call. The J call may be incorrect, as the DNA end agrees better with TRBJ2-7. The CDR3 totals 15 residues. Germline-derived CDR1 and CDR2 are LGHNT and FRNRAP.

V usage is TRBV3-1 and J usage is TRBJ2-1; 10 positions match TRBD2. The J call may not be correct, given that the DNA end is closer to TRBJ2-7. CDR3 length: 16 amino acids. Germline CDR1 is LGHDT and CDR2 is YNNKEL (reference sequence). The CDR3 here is CASSPQRGGTYNEQYF. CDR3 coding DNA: TGTGCCAGCAGCCCGCAGCGGGGGGGCACCTACAATGAGCAGTACTTC.

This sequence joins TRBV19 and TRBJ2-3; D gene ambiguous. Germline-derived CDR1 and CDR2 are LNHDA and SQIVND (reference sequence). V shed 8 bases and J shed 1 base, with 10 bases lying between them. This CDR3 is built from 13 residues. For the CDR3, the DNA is TGTGCCAGTCTAAGACGGGGCACAGATACGCAGTATTTT. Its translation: CASLRRGTDTQYF.

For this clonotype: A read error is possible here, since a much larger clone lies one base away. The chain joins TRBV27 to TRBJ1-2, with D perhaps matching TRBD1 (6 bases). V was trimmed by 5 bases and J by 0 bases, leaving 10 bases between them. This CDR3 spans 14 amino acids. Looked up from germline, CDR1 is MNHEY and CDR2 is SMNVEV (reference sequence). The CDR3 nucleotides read TGTGCCAGCAGTGACAGGCGAACTAACTATGGCTACACCTTC. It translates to CASSDRRTNYGYTF.

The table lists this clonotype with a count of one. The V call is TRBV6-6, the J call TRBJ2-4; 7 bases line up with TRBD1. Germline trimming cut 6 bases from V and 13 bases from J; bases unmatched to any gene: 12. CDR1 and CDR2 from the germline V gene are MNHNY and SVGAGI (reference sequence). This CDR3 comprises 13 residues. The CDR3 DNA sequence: TGTGCCAGCAGCCGACAGGGAAGGGGTGAGCAGTACTTC. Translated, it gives CASSRQGRGEQYF.

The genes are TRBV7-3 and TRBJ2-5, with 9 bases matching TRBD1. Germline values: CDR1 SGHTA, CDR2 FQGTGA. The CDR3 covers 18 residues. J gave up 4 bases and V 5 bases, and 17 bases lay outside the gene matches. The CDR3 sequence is CASSPWTGARRGSETQYF. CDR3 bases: TGTGCCAGCAGCCCATGGACAGGGGCCCGGCGTGGTTCAGAGACCCAGTACTTC.